This T cell receptor (beta chain) was captured by sequencing in a study of shared clonotypes between healthy human individuals. Some clones are missing from TCRdb's copy, which holds only in-frame ones; the method was immunoSEQ multiplex PCR. The sample includes roughly 2 million clones, about 94% of them seen just once. A note on this clone: Distinct nucleotide sequences in the sample also encode this CDR3.

The sequenced material came from naive CD4+ T cells sorted from blood. Subset given: CD45RA+ positively selected. The receptor comes from a man aged 18 to 35 in good health.

CDR3 loop: CASSLAGELFF. CDR3 nucleotide sequence: TGTGCCAGCAGTCTGGCCGGGGAGCTGTTTTTT. This sequence joins TRBV2 and TRBJ2-2; D remains unclear. CDR1 is SNHLY and CDR2 is FYNNEI in the germline V gene. The V end lost 5 bases, the J end lost 6 bases, and 4 bases lay between the germline ends. CDR3 length equals 11 residues.